This T cell receptor beta chain was recorded in a study of CD8 T cells in ankylosing spondylitis. Regarding the study as a whole: Seemingly characteristic of ankylosing spondylitis blood was a TCR beta motif consisting of about 8 highly homologous variants.

TCRdb reprocessed the 5' RACE reads via MiXCR and lists one record per CDR3 protein. This sample has some 200,000 distinct CDR3 sequences, with roughly 25% found just once. Of note for this clonotype: Its target is not known.

This TCR was recovered from a male donor with ankylosing spondylitis or in good health (not recorded which). Source material: blood, either unsorted or a sorted T cell fraction (not recorded which).

The CDR3 coding sequence is TGTGCCAGCAGCCCAACTAGCGGGAGGGCTGGCGAGCAGTACTTC. Its translation is CASSPTSGRAGEQYF. The chain is built from TRBV7-2 and TRBJ2-7; 13 bases are shared with TRBD2. The CDR3 spans 15 residues. Germline V gene lookup returns CDR1 SGHTA and CDR2 FQGNSA. Germline trimming cut 5 bases from V and 6 bases from J; bases unmatched to any gene: 7.